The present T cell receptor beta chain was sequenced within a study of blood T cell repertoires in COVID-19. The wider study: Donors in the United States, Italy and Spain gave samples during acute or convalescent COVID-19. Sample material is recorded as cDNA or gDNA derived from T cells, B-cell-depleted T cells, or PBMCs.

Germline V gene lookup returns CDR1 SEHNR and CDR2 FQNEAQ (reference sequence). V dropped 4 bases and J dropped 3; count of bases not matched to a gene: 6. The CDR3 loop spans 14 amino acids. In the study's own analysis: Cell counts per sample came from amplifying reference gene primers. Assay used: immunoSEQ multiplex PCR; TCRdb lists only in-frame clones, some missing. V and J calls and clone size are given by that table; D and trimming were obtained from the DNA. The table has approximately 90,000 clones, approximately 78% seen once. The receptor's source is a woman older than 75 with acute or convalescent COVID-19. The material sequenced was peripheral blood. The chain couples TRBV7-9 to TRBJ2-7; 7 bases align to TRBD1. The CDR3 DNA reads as TGTGCCAGCAGCTCAACCGGACAGGACTACGAGCAGTACTTC. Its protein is CASSSTGQDYEQYF. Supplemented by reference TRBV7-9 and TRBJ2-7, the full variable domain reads DTGVSQNPRHKITKRGQNVTFRCDPISEHNRLYWYRQTLGQGPEFLTYFQNEAQLEKSRLLSDRFSAERPKGSFSTLEIQRTEQGDSAMYLCASSSTGQDYEQYFGPGTRLTVT.